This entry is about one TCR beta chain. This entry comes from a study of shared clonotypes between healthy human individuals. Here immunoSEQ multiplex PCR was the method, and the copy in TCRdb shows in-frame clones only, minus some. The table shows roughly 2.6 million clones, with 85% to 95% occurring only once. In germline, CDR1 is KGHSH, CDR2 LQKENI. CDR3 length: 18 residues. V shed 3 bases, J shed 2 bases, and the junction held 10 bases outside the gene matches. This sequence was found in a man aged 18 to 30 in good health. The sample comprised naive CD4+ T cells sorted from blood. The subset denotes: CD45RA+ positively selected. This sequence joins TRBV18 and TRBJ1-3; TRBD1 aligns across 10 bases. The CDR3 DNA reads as TGTGCCAGCTCACCCGGGACAGGGGCCTCCCCTACTGGAAACACCATATATTTT. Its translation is CASSPGTGASPTGNTIYF.